This T cell receptor beta chain was recorded in a study of CXCR3-negative and CXCR3-positive naive CD8 T cells. Study in general: Sequencing yielded about 150 million TRB reads, roughly 1.5 +/- 0.3 million per library. Study-wide results and caveats: Naive cells, whether CXCR3-negative or CXCR3-positive, had similar TRBV-TRBJ usage, while memory cells differed. Similarly elevated diversity marked both naive subsets, with memory CD8+ cells showing far lower diversity. Most assays used freshly isolated PBMCs, as cryopreservation partially reduced CXCR3.

CDR1 and CDR2 (germline): SGHTA, FQGNSA. The CDR3 contains 16 residues. The authors prepared UMI-labeled TRB cDNA libraries by 5' RACE. TCRdb reprocessed the 5' RACE reads and stores each CDR3 protein as one record, lacking DNA. The repertoire table contains about 56,000 distinct CDR3 sequences. Turning to this clonotype: No antigen is known for it.

Material: memory CD8+ T cells from blood. The rearrangement joins TRBV7-2 to TRBJ2-7; TCRdb names TRBD2, which stays unverified in the absence of DNA. This clonotype originated in a human donor in good health. Some clones in this sample may be carry-over from other donors' samples. This CDR3 reads CASSLVAGGPGYEQYF. Full variable domain (missing parts from reference TRBV7-2 and TRBJ2-7): GAGVSQSPSNKVTEKGKDVELRCDPISGHTALYWYRQSLGQGLEFLIYFQGNSAPDKSGLPSDRFSAERTGGSVSTLTIQRTQQEDSAVYLCASSLVAGGPGYEQYFGPGTRLTVT.